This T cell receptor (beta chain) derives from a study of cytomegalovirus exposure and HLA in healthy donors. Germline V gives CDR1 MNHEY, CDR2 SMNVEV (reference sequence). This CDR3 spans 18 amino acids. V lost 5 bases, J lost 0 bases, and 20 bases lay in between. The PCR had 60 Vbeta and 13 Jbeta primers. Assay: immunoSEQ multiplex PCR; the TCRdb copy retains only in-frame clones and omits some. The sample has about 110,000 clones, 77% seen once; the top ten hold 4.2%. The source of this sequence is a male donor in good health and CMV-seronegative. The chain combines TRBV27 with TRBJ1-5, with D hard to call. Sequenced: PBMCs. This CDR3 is CASSPDRISQYSNQPQHF. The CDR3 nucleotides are TGTGCCAGCAGTCCCGACCGTATTTCACAGTATAGCAATCAGCCCCAGCATTTT.